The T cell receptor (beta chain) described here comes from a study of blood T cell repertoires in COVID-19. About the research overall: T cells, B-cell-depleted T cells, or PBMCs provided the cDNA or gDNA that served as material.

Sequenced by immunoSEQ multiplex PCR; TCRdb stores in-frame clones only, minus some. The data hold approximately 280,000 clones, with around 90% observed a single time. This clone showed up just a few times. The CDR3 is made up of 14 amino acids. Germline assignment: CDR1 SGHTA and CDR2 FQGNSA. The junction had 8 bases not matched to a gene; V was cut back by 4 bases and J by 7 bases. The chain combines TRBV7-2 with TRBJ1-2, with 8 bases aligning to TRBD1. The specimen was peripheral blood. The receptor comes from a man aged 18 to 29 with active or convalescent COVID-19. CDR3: CASSSTGGMAGYTF. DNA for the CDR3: TGTGCCAGCAGCTCAACAGGGGGTATGGCTGGCTACACCTTC.